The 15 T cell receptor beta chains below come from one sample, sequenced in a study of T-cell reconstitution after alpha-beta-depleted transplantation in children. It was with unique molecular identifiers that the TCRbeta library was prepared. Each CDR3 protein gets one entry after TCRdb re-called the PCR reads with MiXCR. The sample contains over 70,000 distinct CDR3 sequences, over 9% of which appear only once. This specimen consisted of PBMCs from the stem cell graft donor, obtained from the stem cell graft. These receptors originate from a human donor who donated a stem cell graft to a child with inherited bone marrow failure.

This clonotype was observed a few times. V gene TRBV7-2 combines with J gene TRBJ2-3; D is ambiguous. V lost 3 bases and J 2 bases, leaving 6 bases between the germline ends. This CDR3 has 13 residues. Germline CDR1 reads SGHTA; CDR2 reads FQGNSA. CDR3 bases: TGTGCCAGCAGCTTTAGCTACACAGATACGCAGTATTTT. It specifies CASSFSYTDTQYF.

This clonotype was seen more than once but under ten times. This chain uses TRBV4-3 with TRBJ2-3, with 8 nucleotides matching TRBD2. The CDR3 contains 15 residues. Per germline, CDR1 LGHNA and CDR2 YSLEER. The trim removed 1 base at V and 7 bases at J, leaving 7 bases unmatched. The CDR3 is CASSQVGLGPYTQYF. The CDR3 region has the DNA TGCGCCAGCAGCCAAGTGGGACTAGGCCCTTATACGCAGTATTTT.

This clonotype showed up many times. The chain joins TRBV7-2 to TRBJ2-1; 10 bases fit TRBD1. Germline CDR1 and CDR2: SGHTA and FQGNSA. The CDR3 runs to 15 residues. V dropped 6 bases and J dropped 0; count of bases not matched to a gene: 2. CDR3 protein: CASRWTGGSYNEQFF. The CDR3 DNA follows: TGTGCCAGCAGATGGACAGGGGGCTCCTACAATGAGCAGTTCTTC.

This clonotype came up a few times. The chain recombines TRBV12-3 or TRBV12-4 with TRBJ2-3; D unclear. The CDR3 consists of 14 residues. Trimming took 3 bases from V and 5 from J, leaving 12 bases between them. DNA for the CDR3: TGTGCCAGCAGTTTGCATGATATCGGAGATACGCAGTATTTT. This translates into CASSLHDIGDTQYF.

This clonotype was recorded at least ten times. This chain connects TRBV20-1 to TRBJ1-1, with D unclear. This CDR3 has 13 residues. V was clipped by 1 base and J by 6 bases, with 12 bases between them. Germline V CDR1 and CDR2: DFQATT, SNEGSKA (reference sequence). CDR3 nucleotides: TGCAGTGCTAGAGCAGATCCTACTCCTGAAGCTTTCTTT. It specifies CSARADPTPEAFF.

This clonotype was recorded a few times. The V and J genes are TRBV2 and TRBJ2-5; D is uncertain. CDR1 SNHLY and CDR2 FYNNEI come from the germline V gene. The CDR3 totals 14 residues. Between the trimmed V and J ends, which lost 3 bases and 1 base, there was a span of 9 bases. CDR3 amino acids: CASSDSPFQETQYF. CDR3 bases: TGTGCCAGCAGTGACTCACCTTTCCAAGAGACCCAGTACTTC. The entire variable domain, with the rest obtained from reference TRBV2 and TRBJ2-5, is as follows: EPEVTQTPSHQVTQMGQEVILRCVPISNHLYFYWYRQILGQKVEFLVSFYNNEISEKSEIFDDQFSVERPDGSNFTLKIRSTKLEDSAMYFCASSDSPFQETQYFGPGTRLLVL.

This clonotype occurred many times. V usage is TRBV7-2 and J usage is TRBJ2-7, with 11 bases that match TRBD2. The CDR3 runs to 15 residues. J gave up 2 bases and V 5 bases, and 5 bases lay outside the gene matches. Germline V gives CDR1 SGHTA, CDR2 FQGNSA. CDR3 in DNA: TGTGCCAGCAGCCCCTCTAGCGGGGGGACCTACGAGCAGTACTTC. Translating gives CASSPSSGGTYEQYF.

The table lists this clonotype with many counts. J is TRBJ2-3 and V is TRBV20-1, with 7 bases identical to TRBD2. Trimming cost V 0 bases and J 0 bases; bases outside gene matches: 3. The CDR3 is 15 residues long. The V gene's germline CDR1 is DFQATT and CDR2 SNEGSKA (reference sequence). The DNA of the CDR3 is TGCAGTGCTAGAGATCCGCGGGGGAGCACAGATACGCAGTATTTT. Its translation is CSARDPRGSTDTQYF.

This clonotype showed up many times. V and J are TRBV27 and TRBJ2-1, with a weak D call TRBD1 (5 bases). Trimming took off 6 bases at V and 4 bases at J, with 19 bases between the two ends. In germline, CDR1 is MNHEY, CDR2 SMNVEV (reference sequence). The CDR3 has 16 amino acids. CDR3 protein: CASSGLTDFPYNEQFF. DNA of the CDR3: TGTGCCAGCAGCGGATTGACAGATTTCCCTTACAATGAGCAGTTCTTC.

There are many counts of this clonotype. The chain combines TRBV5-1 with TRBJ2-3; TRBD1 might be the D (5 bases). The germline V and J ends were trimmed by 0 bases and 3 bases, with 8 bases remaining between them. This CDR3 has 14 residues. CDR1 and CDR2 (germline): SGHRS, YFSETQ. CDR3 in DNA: TGCGCCAGCAGCTTGGCGGACACGACAGATACGCAGTATTTT. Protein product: CASSLADTTDTQYF.

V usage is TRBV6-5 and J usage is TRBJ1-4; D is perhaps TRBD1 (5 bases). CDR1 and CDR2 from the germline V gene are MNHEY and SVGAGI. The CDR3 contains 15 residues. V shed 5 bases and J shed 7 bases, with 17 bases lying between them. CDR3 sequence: CASSPDTAGREKLFF. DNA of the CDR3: TGTGCCAGCAGTCCCGACACGGCAGGGCGTGAAAAACTGTTTTTT.

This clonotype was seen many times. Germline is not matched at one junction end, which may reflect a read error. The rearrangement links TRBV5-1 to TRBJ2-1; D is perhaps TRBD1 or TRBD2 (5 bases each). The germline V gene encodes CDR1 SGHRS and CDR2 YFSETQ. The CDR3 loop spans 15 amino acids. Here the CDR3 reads CASSLGLASYNEQFF. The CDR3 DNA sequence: TGTGCCAGCAGCTTGGGGCTAGCCTCCTACAATGAGCAGTTCTTC.

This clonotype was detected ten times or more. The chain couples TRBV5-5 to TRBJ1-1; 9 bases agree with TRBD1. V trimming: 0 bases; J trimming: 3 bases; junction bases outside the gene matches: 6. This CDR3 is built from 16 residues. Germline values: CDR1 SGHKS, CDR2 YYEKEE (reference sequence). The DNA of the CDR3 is TGTGCCAGCAGCTTGGACAGGGGGCGGTTAGACACTGAAGCTTTCTTT. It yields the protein CASSLDRGRLDTEAFF.

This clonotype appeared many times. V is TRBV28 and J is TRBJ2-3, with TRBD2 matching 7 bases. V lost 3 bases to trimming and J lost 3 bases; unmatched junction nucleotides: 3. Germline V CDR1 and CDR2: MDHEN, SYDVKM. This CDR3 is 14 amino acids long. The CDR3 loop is CASSLVSGTDTQYF. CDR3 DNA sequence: TGTGCCAGCAGTTTGGTTAGCGGGACAGATACGCAGTATTTT. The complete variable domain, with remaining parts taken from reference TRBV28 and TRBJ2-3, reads DVKVTQSSRYLVKRTGEKVFLECVQDMDHENMFWYRQDPGLGLRLIYFSYDVKMKEKGDIPEGYSVSREKKERFSLILESASTNQTSMYLCASSLVSGTDTQYFGPGTRLTVL.

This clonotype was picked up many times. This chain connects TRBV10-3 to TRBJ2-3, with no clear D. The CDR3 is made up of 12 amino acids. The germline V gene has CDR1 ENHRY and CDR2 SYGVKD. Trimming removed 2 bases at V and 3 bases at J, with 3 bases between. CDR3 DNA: TGTGCCATCAGTGAGAGGACAGATACGCAGTATTTT. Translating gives CAISERTDTQYF.